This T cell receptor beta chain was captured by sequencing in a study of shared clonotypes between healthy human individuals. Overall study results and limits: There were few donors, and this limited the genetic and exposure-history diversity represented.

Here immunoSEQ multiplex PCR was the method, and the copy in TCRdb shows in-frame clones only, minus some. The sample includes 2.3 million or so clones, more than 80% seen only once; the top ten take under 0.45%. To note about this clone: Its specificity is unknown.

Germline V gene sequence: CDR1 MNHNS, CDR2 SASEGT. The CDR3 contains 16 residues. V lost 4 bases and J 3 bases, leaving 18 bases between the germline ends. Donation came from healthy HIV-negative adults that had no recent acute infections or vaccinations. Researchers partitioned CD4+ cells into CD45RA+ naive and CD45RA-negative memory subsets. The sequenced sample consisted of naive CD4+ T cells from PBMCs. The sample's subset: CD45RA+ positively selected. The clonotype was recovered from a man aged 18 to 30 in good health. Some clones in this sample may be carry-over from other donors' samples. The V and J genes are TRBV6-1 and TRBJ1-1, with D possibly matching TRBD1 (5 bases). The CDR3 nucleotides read TGTGCCAGCAGTGTGCGGGGCCGGGGTAGGGACACTGAAGCTTTCTTT. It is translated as CASSVRGRGRDTEAFF.